Each of the 8 T cell receptor beta chains below was sequenced from the same sample in a study of cytomegalovirus exposure and HLA in healthy donors. The PCR was carried out with 60 Vbeta primers and 13 Jbeta primers. This table comes from immunoSEQ multiplex PCR, and its TCRdb copy is limited to in-frame clones, with some not included. The table has roughly 150,000 clones, approximately 78% seen once; the top ten hold 2.4%. Input material: PBMCs. These receptors all stem from a male donor in good health and CMV-seronegative.

The V gene is TRBV5-4, the J gene TRBJ2-3; D gene unclear. Looked up from germline, CDR1 is SGHNT and CDR2 is YYREEE (reference sequence). This CDR3 is built from 15 residues. The ends were cut back, 3 bases at V and 1 base at J, with 12 bases in the middle. CDR3 in amino acids: CASSSPRQRTDTQYF. The CDR3 DNA reads as TGTGCCAGCAGCTCTCCGAGGCAGCGCACAGATACGCAGTATTTT.

This clone was counted a single time. V is TRBV9 and J is TRBJ1-2, with TRBD1 identical over 9 bases. Germline V gene sequence: CDR1 SGDLS, CDR2 YYNGEE. V gave up 4 bases and J gave up 7 bases; unmatched junction bases: 11. The CDR3 consists of 15 residues. The CDR3 protein is CASSPQTGGRGGYTF. The CDR3 nucleotides read TGTGCCAGCAGCCCCCAGACAGGGGGAAGAGGTGGCTACACCTTC.

The chain recombines TRBV7-3 with TRBJ1-5; no clear D. Germline assignment: CDR1 SGHTA and CDR2 FQGTGA. The CDR3 sequence is 14 residues long. Trimming took 5 bases from V and 5 from J, leaving 13 bases between them. CDR3 protein: CASSPPGLDQPQHF. The CDR3 nucleotides read TGTGCCAGCAGCCCGCCGGGTCTCGATCAGCCCCAGCATTTT.

V gene TRBV9 combines with J gene TRBJ2-7; TRBD1 agrees at 8 bases. The germline CDR1 and CDR2 sequences are SGDLS and YYNGEE. The CDR3 runs 15 residues. Losses at the gene ends were 5 bases for V and 1 base for J; bases not matched to a gene: 8. The CDR3 nucleotides read TGTGCCAGCAGTCTTGGACAGGGTTATTCCTACGAGCAGTACTTC. Translation gives CASSLGQGYSYEQYF.

The chain is built from TRBV6-5 and TRBJ1-5; 7 bases map to TRBD1. CDR1 and CDR2 from the germline V gene are MNHEY and SVGAGI. V lost 4 bases and J lost 5; bases outside the gene matches: 5. The CDR3 is 14 residues long. The CDR3 region is CASSSVTGDQPQHF. The CDR3 DNA sequence: TGTGCCAGCAGTTCCGTTACAGGGGATCAGCCCCAGCATTTT.

This clone was detected once. This chain joins TRBV28 and TRBJ1-5; 9 nucleotides align to TRBD1. V gave up 6 bases and J gave up 1 base; unmatched junction bases: 4. The CDR3 covers 15 residues. Germline loops: CDR1 MDHEN, CDR2 SYDVKM. CDR3: CASRRQGGSNQPQHF. CDR3 nucleotides: TGTGCCAGCAGACGACAGGGGGGGAGCAATCAGCCCCAGCATTTT.

The rearrangement uses TRBV5-4 and TRBJ2-2; the match to TRBD2 covers 14 bases. The CDR3 runs to 15 residues. The V gene's germline CDR1 is SGHNT and CDR2 YYREEE (reference sequence). V was clipped by 4 bases and J by 8 bases; unmatched bases: 4. CDR3 amino acids: CASSGTSGSAGELFF. CDR3 coding DNA: TGTGCCAGCAGCGGGACTAGCGGGAGTGCTGGGGAGCTGTTTTTT.

Details on this clone: Mismatch with germline at one junction end may stem from a read error. This chain uses TRBV7-7 with TRBJ2-1; D is undetermined. The germline V gene encodes CDR1 SSHAT and CDR2 FNYEAQ (reference sequence). This CDR3 is built from 16 residues. The CDR3 DNA sequence: TGTGCTAGCAGCCCCTCCGGCGTAGCAGCATACAATGAGCAGTTCTTC. Residues: CASSPSGVAAYNEQFF.